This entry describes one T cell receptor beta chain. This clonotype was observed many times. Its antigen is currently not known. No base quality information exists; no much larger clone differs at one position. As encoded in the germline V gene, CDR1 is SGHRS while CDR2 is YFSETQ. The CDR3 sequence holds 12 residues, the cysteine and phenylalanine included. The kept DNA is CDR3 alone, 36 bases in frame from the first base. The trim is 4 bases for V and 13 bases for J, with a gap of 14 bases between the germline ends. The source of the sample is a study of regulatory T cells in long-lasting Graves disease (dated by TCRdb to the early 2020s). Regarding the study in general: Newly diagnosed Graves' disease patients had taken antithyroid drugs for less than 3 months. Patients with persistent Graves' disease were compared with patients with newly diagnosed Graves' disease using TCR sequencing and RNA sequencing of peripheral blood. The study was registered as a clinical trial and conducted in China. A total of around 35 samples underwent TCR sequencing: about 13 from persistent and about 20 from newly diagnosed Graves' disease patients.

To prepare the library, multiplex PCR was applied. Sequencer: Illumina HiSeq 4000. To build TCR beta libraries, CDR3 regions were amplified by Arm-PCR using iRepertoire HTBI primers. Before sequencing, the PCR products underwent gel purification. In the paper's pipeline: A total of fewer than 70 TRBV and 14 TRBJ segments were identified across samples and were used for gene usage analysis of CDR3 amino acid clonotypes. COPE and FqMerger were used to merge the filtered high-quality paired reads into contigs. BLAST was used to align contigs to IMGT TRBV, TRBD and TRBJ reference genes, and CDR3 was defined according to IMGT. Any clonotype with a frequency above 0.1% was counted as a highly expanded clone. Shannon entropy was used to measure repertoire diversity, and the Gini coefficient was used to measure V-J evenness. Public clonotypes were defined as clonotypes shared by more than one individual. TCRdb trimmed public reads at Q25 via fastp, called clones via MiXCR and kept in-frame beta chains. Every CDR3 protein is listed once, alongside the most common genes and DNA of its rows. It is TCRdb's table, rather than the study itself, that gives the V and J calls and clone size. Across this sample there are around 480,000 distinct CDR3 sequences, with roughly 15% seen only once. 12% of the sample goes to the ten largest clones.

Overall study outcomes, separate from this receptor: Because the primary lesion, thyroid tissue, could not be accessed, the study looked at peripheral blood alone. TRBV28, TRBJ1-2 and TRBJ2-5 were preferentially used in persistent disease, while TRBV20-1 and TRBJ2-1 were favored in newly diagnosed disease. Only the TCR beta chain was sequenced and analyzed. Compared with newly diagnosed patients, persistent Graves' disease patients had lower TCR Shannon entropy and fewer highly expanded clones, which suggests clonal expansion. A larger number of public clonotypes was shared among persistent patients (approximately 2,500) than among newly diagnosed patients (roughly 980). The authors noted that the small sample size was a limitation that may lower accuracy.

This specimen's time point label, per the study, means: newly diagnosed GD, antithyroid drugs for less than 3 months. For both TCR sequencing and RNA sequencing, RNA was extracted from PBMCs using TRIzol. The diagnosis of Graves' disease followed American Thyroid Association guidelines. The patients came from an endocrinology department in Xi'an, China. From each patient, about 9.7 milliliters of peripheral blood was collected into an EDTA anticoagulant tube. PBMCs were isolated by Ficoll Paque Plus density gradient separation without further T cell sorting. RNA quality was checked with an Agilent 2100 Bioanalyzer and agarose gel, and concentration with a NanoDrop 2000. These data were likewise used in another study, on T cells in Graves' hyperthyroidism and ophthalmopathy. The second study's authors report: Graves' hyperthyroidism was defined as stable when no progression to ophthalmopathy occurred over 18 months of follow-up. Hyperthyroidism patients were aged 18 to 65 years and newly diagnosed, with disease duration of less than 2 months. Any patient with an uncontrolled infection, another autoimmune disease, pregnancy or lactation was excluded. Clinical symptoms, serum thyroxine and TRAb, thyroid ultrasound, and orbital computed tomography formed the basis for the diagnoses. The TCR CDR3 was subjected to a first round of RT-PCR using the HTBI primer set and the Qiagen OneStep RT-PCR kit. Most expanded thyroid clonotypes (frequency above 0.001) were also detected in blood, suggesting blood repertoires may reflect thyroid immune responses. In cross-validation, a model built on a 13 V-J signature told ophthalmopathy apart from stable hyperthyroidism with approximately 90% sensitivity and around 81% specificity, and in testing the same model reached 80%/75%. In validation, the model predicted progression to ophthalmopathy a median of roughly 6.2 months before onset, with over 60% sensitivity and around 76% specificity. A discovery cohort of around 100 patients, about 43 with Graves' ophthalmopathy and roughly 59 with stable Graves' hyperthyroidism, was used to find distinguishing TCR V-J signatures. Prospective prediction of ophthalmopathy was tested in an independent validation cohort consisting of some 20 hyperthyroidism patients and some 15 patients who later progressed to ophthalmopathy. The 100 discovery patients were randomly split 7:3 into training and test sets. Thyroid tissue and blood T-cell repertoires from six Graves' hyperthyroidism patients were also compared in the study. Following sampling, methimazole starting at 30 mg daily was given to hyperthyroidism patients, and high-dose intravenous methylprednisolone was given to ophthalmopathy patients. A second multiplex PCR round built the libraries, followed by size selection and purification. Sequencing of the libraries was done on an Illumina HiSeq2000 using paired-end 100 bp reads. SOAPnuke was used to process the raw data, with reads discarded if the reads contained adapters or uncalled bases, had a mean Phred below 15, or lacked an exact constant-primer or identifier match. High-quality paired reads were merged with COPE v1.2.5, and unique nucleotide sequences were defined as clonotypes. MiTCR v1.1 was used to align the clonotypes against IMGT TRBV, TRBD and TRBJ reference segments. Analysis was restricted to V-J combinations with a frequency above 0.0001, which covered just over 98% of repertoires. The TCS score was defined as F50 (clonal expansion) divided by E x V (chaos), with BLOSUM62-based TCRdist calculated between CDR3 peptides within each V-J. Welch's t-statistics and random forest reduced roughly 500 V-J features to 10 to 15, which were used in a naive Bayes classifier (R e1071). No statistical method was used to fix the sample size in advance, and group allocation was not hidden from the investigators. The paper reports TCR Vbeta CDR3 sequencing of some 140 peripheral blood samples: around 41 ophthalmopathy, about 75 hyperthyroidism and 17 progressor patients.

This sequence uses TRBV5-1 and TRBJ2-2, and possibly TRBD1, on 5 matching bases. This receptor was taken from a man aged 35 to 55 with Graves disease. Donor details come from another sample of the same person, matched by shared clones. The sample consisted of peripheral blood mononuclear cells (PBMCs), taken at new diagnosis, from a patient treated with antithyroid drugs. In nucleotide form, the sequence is TGCGCCAGCAGCCCAACAGGTTTGGGGCTGTTTTTT. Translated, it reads CASSPTGLGLFF.